The 10 T cell receptor beta chains given below trace back to one sample, sequenced in a study of T-cell memory formation after mild COVID-19 (dated by TCRdb to the early 2020s). Libraries came from 5' RACE. TCRdb shows the sequencer as Illumina NovaSeq 6000. TCRdb cleaned the public reads at Q25 with fastp, built clones with MiXCR and kept in-frame beta chains. Entries are consolidated by CDR3 protein sequence, retaining the most common genes and DNA. The sample includes approximately 290,000 distinct CDR3 sequences, with approximately 19% observed a single time. The ten largest account for 21% of the sample. The sequencing sample was made of PBMCs or a T cell subset sorted from them (not recorded which). All receptors derive from a man between 18 and 35 years old who had mild COVID-19 (a few samples of this study predate the infection). The sample titles of this study are shuffled in the database, so cell type and time point are left out; the donor was told from shared clones.

In this sample, this clonotype turned up many times. This rearrangement joins TRBV27 to TRBJ2-7, with D tentatively TRBD1 (6 bases). Germline V gene sequence: CDR1 MNHEY, CDR2 SMNVEV (reference sequence). This CDR3 region has 14 residues. Trimming pared 6 bases from V and 3 bases from J, leaving 15 bases between. The CDR3 reads CASSPDRRSYEQYF. The CDR3 bases are TGTGCCAGCAGCCCTGACAGGAGAAGCTACGAGCAGTACTTC.

This clonotype was picked up a small number of times. The chain uses TRBV5-1 and TRBJ1-4; possible D gene TRBD1, 6 bases. The CDR3 runs 15 residues. Trimming took off 4 bases at V and 7 bases at J, with 17 bases between the two ends. Germline CDR1 SGHRS, CDR2 YFSETQ. Here the CDR3 reads CASSEGGDGGEKLFF. The CDR3 DNA is TGCGCCAGCAGCGAGGGGGGGGATGGAGGTGAAAAACTGTTTTTT.

The chain recombines TRBV25-1 with TRBJ2-3, with D unresolved. Germline assignment: CDR1 MGHDK and CDR2 SYGVNS. The CDR3 sequence is 15 residues long. The V end was cut by 7 bases, the J end by 1 base, with 15 bases between. Written as DNA, the CDR3 is TGTGCCAGCAACCCGCCCCTATCAGGCACAGATACGCAGTATTTT. Encoded protein: CASNPPLSGTDTQYF.

The chain is built from TRBV23-1 and TRBJ2-7; D is unclear. TRBV23-1 is an ORF; its function is uncertain. The CDR3 extends over 11 amino acids. Trimming shortened V by 5 bases and J by 4 bases, and 6 bases separated the two germline ends. The CDR3, as DNA: TGCGCCAGCAGTGGAGAATACGAGCAGTACTTC. Its protein product is CASSGEYEQYF.

This chain uses TRBV30 with TRBJ1-1, with 8 positions matching TRBD1. Germline lookup yields CDR1 GTSNPN and CDR2 SVGIG (reference sequence). The V gene end was trimmed by 5 bases and the J gene end by 4 bases; junction bases not matched to a gene: 0. The length of the CDR3 is 11 residues. The DNA of the CDR3 is TGTGCCTGGGACAGGGGCACTGAAGCTTTCTTT. Translation: CAWDRGTEAFF.

The chain couples TRBV20-1 to TRBJ1-2; D gene ambiguous. The CDR3 has 14 amino acids. The V gene's germline CDR1 is DFQATT and CDR2 SNEGSKA (reference sequence). V was shortened by 6 bases and J by 1 base, with 15 bases between the two germline ends. The CDR3 protein is CSAPEAAVNYGYTF. CDR3 DNA sequence: TGCAGTGCCCCAGAAGCGGCGGTTAACTATGGCTACACCTTC.

The V and J genes are TRBV5-1 and TRBJ2-3, with D perhaps TRBD1 or TRBD2 (5 bases each). The CDR3 totals 14 residues. CDR1 is SGHRS and CDR2 is YFSETQ in the germline V gene. V was pared by 0 bases and J by 4 bases, with 9 bases between. This CDR3 reads CASSLGGSPDTQYF. In nucleotides, the CDR3 is TGCGCCAGCAGCTTGGGGGGGTCGCCAGATACGCAGTATTTT.

CDR3 sequence reads: CASSFGSDSYNEQFF. The CDR3 bases are TGTGCCAGCAGTTTCGGCAGCGACTCCTACAATGAGCAGTTCTTC. The chain is built from TRBV12-3 or TRBV12-4 and TRBJ2-1; the D is unclear. This CDR3 spans 15 amino acids. Deletions cut 3 bases from V and 0 bases from J, with 9 bases between.

This chain joins TRBV11-1 and TRBJ1-1; D call uncertain. This CDR3 has 14 residues. Germline assignment: CDR1 SGHAT and CDR2 FQDESV (reference sequence). V gave up 3 bases and J gave up 0 bases, with 8 bases separating them. This CDR3 is CASSFPPMNTEAFF. The CDR3 bases are TGTGCCAGCAGCTTCCCCCCCATGAACACTGAAGCTTTCTTT.

This clonotype was picked up a small number of times. The rearrangement uses TRBV7-2 and TRBJ1-6, with D possibly TRBD1 on 6 matching bases. This CDR3 comprises 15 residues. V lost 3 bases, J lost 8 bases, and 14 bases lay in between. The germline CDR1 and CDR2 sequences are SGHTA and FQGNSA. CDR3 sequence reads: CASSFFQGLDSPLHF. For the CDR3, the DNA is TGTGCCAGCAGCTTTTTCCAGGGGCTCGATTCACCCCTCCACTTT.